Given below is one TCR beta chain in context. The study ran its PCR with 60 Vbeta and 13 Jbeta primers. The assay was immunoSEQ multiplex PCR, and TCRdb's table has in-frame clones only and misses some. The repertoire holds around 110,000 clones, with about four fifths as singletons. These data come from a study of cytomegalovirus exposure and HLA in healthy donors. Trimming removed 5 bases from V and 2 bases from J, with 15 bases in between. CDR3 length equals 15 residues. Germline-derived CDR1 and CDR2 are SGHAT and FQNNGV. V gene TRBV11-2 combines with J gene TRBJ1-2, with no clear D. Material: PBMCs. The TCR sequence derives from a young man in good health and CMV-seropositive. The CDR3 is CASSKTPGKNYGYTF. CDR3 DNA: TGTGCCAGCAGCAAGACCCCGGGAAAGAACTATGGCTACACCTTC.